This paragraph reports one TCR beta chain. The data were obtained in a study of blood T cell repertoires in COVID-19. Sequenced by immunoSEQ multiplex PCR; TCRdb stores in-frame clones only, minus some. The sample has about 230,000 clones, just under 90% seen once. This CDR3 is 16 amino acids long. V dropped 4 bases and J dropped 1 base, with 17 bases sitting between them. In germline, CDR1 is SGHKS, CDR2 YYEKEE (reference sequence). The chain couples TRBV5-5 to TRBJ1-1; perhaps TRBD1 as D (5 bases). The clonotype comes from a woman between 25 and 40 years old with acute COVID-19. The material sequenced was PBMCs or T cells enriched from blood (not recorded which). As DNA, the CDR3 is TGTGCCAGCAGCCTCCCCGAGACAGAAACGAACACTGAAGCTTTCTTT. Translated: CASSLPETETNTEAFF.